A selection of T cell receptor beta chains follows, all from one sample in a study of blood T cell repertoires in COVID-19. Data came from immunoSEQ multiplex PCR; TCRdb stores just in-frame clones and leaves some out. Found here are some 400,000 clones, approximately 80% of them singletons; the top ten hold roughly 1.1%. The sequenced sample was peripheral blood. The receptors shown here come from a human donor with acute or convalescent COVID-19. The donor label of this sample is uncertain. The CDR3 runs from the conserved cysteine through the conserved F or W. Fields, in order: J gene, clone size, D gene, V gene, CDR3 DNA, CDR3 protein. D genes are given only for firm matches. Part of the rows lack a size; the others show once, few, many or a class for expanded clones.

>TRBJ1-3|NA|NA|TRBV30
TGTGCCTGGAGTGCCCACGGAGACGCCATATATTTT
CAWSAHGDAIYF
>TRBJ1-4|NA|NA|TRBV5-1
TGCGCCAGCAGCTTTCAGGTGGGAACTAATGAAAAACTGTTTTTT
CASSFQVGTNEKLFF
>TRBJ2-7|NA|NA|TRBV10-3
TGTGCCATTAGCGGCACGAGCTCCTACGAGCAGTACTTC
CAISGTSSYEQYF
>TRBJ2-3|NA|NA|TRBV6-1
TGTGCCAGCAGTGAAGCGCGAGGGACATATACGCAGTATTTT
CASSEARGTYTQYF
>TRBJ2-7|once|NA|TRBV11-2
TGTGCCAGCAGCTTTACCCCAGTCAAGACCTACGAGCAGTACTTC
CASSFTPVKTYEQYF
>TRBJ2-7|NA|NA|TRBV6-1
TGTGCCAGCAGTGAAGGCGCGACAGTGGCCTACGAGCAGTACTTC
CASSEGATVAYEQYF
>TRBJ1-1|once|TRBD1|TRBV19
TGTGCCAGTAGCGGACAGGGGGCCTATGCTTTCTTT
CASSGQGAYAFF
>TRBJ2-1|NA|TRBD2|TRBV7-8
TGTGCCAGCAGCTTAATAAGCGGGGGGTTTTTAAATGAGCAGTTCTTC
CASSLISGGFLNEQFF
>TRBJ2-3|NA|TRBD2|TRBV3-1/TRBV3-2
TGTGCCAGCAGCCAAGGGCTCCGGGACTACCTAACAGATACGCAGTATTTT
CASSQGLRDYLTDTQYF
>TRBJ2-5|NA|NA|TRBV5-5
TGTGCCAGCAGCTTAGCCGGGATGGAGACCCAGTACTTC
CASSLAGMETQYF
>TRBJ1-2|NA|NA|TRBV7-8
TGTGCCAGCAGCTTAGTTTCCTATTCGTACACCTTC
CASSLVSYSYTF
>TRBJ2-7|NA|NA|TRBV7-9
TGTGCCAGCAGCGTCAGGGGAACCTCCTACGAGCAGTACTTC
CASSVRGTSYEQYF
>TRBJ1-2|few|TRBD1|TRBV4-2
TGTGCCAGCAGCCAAGATCGGACAGGGTATGGCTACACCTTC
CASSQDRTGYGYTF
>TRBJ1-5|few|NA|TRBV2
TGTGCCAGCAGCCCTAGGGGGTCTCTAGGGCCCCAGCATTTT
CASSPRGSLGPQHF
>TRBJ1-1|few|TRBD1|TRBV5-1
TGCGCCAGCAGCTTACAGGGGAGGGAAGCTTTCTTT
CASSLQGREAFF
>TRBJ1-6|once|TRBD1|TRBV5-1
TGCGCCAGCAGCTTGGCCAGGGGGCTCGACAATTCACCCCTCCACTTT
CASSLARGLDNSPLHF
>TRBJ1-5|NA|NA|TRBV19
TGTGCCAGTAACAGGGACAATCAGCCCCAGCATTTT
CASNRDNQPQHF
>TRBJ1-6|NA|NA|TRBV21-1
TGTGCCAGGTGGGACAGGGATAATTCACCCCTCCACTTT
CARWDRDNSPLHF
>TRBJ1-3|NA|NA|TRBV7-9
TGTGCCAGCAGCTTTACTGGAACAGCTCGCAACACCATATATTTT
CASSFTGTARNTIYF
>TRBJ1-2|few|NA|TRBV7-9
TGTGCCAGCAGCCCCGGACAGTTGGATGGCTACACCTTC
CASSPGQLDGYTF
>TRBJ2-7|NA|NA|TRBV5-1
TGCGCCAGCAGTCTCTCCTCCTACGAGCAGTACTTC
CASSLSSYEQYF
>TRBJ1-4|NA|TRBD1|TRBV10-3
TGTGCCATCAGTCCCACAGGGGGCGCGGCTGAAAAACTGTTTTTT
CAISPTGGAAEKLFF
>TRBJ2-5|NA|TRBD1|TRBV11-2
TGTGCCAGCAGCTTATGGGACAGAGAGACCCAGTACTTC
CASSLWDRETQYF
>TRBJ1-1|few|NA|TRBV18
TGTGCCAGCTCATCCGGGAATCTCCCTGAAGCTTTCTTT
CASSSGNLPEAFF
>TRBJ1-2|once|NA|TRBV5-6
TGTGCCAGCAGCCAGGGGAGCCCTTATGGCTACACCTTC
CASSQGSPYGYTF
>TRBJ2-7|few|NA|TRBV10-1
TGCGCCAGCAGTGATCGGAACGGGGGCTCCTACGAGCAGTACTTC
CASSDRNGGSYEQYF
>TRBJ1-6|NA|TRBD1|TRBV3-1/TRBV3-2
TGTGCCAGCAGCCAACGGGCGGGGACAGGAAGACCACCCCTCCACTTT
CASSQRAGTGRPPLHF
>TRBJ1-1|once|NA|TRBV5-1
TGCGCCAGCAGCATCACAGGGTGGAACACTGAAGCTTTCTTT
CASSITGWNTEAFF
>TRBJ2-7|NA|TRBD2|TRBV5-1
TGCGCCAGCAGCTTGGTTCCTAGCGGGGGGTCCTACGAGCAGTACTTC
CASSLVPSGGSYEQYF
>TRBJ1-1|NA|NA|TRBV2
TGTGCCACCAGCCAGGGGAACTACCTGAACACTGAAGCTTTCTTT
CATSQGNYLNTEAFF
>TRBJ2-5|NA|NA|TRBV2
TGTGCCAGCAGTAAGGACAGCGGAGAGACCCAGTACTTC
CASSKDSGETQYF
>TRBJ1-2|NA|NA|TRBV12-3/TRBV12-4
TGTGCCAGCAGTTCCAGGGGATCCTATGGCTACACCTTC
CASSSRGSYGYTF
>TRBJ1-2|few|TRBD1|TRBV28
TGTGCCAGCAGGGTACAGGGGAAGGTGGGCTACACCTTC
CASRVQGKVGYTF
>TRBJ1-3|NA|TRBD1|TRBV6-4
TGTGCCAGCAGTGCCTCTCCCTCGACAGGGAACGGAAACACCATATATTTT
CASSASPSTGNGNTIYF
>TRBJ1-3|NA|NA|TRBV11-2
TGTGCCAGCAGTCACTCTGGAAACACCATATATTTT
CASSHSGNTIYF
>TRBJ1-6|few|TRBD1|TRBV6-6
TGTGCCAGCAGTTACTCAGGGACAGCAAATTCACCCCTCCACTTT
CASSYSGTANSPLHF
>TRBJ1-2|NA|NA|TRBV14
TGTGCCAGCAGCCTTCTTCAAGGAGCTAACTATGGCTACACCTTC
CASSLLQGANYGYTF
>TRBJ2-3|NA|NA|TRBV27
TGTGCCAGCAGACAACGAGGGGATACGCAGTATTTT
CASRQRGDTQYF
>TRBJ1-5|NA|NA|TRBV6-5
TGTGCCAGCAGGGGAGACCAGCCCCAGCATTTT
CASRGDQPQHF
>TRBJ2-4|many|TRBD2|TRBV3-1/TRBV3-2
TGTGCCAGCAGCCAAGTTTGGGGGAGGGAAGCAATTCAGTACTTC
CASSQVWGREAIQYF
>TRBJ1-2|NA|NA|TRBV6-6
TGTGCCATCCGGACTCCGGGTGGCTACACCTTC
CAIRTPGGYTF
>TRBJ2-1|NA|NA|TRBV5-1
TGCGCCAGCAAAGATAGGGTTGGAGGGTCCAATGAGCAGTTCTTC
CASKDRVGGSNEQFF